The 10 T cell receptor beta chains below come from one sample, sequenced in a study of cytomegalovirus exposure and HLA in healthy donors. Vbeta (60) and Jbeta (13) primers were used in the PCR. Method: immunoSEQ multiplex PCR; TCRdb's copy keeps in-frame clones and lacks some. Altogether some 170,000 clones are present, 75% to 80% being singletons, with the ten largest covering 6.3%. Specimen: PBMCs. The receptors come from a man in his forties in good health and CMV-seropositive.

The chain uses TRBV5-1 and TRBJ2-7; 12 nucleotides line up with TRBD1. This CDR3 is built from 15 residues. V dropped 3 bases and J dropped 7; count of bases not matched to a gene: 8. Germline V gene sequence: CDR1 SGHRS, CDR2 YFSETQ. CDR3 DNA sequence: TGCGCCAGCAGCTACGGGACAGGGGGCGCGGGGGAGCAGTACTTC. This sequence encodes CASSYGTGGAGEQYF.

The DNA of the CDR3 is TGTGCCAGTAGTCTCGTGGGGGGTGAGCAGTTCTTC. It is translated as CASSLVGGEQFF. This chain connects TRBV19 to TRBJ2-1, with D perhaps TRBD2 (6 bases). V lost 5 bases, J lost 9 bases, and 11 bases lay in between. Germline CDR1 and CDR2: LNHDA and SQIVND (reference sequence). CDR3 length: 12 residues.

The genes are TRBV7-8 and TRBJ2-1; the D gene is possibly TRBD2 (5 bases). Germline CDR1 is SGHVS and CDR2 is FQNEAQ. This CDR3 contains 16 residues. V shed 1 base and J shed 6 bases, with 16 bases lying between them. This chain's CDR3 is CASSLVGPSSPNEQFF. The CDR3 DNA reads TGTGCCAGCAGCTTAGTGGGCCCTAGCAGCCCCAATGAGCAGTTCTTC.

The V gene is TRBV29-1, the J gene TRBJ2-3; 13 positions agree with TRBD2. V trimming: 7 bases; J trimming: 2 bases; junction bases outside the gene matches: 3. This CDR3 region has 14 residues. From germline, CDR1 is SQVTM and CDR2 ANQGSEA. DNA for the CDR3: TGCAGCGGGGGACTAGCGGGACCCACAGATACGCAGTATTTT. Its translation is CSGGLAGPTDTQYF.

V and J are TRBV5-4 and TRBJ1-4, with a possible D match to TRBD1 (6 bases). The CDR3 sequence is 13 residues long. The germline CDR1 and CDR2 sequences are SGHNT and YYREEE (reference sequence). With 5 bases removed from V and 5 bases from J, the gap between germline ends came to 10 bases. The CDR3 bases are TGTGCCAGCAGATCCGGACAGAATGAAAAACTGTTTTTT. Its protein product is CASRSGQNEKLFF.

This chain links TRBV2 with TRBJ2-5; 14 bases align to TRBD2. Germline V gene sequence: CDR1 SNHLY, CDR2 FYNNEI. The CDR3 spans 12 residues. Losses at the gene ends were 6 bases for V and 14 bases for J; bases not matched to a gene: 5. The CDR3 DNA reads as TGTGCCAGCAGGGAGGGACTAGCGGGAGAATACTTC. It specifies CASREGLAGEYF.

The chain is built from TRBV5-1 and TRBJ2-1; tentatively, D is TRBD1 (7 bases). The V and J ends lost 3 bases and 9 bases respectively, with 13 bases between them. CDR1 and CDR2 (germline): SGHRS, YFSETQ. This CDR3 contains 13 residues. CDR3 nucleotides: TGCGCCAGCAGCTCCTACAGGGGAGGTGAGCAGTTCTTC. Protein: CASSSYRGGEQFF.

Here the CDR3 reads CASSLLLGYEQYF. DNA for the CDR3: TGTGCCAGCAGCCTCCTACTAGGGTACGAGCAGTACTTC. The rearrangement links TRBV7-2 to TRBJ2-7; maybe TRBD2 (5 bases). The CDR3 spans 13 residues. Germline CDR1 reads SGHTA; CDR2 reads FQGNSA. V shed 5 bases and J shed 4 bases, with 12 bases lying between them.

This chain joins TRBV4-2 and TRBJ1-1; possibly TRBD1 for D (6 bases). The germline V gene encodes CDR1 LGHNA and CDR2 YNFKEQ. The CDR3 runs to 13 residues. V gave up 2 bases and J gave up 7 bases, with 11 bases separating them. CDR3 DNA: TGTGCCAGCAGCCAACTTCAGGGGATTGAAGCTTTCTTT. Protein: CASSQLQGIEAFF.

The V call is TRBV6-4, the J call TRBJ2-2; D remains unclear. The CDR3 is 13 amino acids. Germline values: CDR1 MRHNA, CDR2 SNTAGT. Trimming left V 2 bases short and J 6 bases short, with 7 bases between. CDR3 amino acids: CASSDVGAGELFF. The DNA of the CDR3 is TGTGCCAGCAGTGACGTTGGAGCCGGGGAGCTGTTTTTT.